The 20 T cell receptor beta chains below all came from one sample that was sequenced in a study of blood T cell repertoires in COVID-19. Profiling relied on immunoSEQ multiplex PCR, and the TCRdb table lists in-frame clones only, not all of them. The repertoire includes about 92,000 clones, about two thirds of them detected once, and about 26% sits in the top ten. Source material: peripheral blood. These receptors all stem from a woman in her fifties or sixties in a cohort sampled during active or convalescent COVID-19.

This chain links TRBV7-3 with TRBJ2-3, with D possibly matching TRBD2 (6 bases). Germline-derived CDR1 and CDR2 are SGHTA and FQGTGA. The CDR3 runs 15 residues. V gave up 1 base and J gave up 1 base, with 9 bases separating them. The CDR3 bases are TGTGCCAGCAGCTTAAGGGGCGGGGGCACAGATACGCAGTATTTT. This encodes CASSLRGGGTDTQYF.

The gene calls are TRBV18 and TRBJ1-2; the D gene is possibly TRBD1 (6 bases). V was shortened by 3 bases and J by 4 bases, with 12 bases between the two germline ends. Germline-derived CDR1 and CDR2 are KGHSH and LQKENI. The CDR3 runs 14 residues. The CDR3 coding sequence is TGTGCCAGCTCACCGTCAGGGGCGCTCTATGGCTACACCTTC. It specifies CASSPSGALYGYTF.

This clone was detected once. J is TRBJ1-6 and V is TRBV7-8; unclear D gene. CDR3 length: 13 residues. Trimming pared 5 bases from V and 9 bases from J, leaving 11 bases between. Germline CDR1 reads SGHVS; CDR2 reads FQNEAQ. CDR3 DNA: TGTGCCAGCAGCAACTTCGATTTTTCACCCCTCCACTTT. It translates to CASSNFDFSPLHF.

The chain employs TRBV7-3 and TRBJ2-1; 7 bases map to TRBD1. V shed 5 bases and J 7 bases; nucleotides not matched to a gene: 8. The CDR3 is 14 residues long. From germline, CDR1 is SGHTA and CDR2 FQGTGA. The CDR3 DNA reads TGTGCCAGCAGCATGACAGGGTCGGAAAATGAGCAGTTCTTC. Protein sequence: CASSMTGSENEQFF.

This chain links TRBV6-5 with TRBJ1-5, with D perhaps TRBD1 (6 bases). CDR3 length: 13 amino acids. The ends were cut back, 5 bases at V and 5 bases at J, with 10 bases in the middle. From germline, CDR1 is MNHEY and CDR2 SVGAGI. This CDR3 is CASSTGRDQPQHF. DNA of the CDR3: TGTGCCAGCAGTACAGGGAGGGATCAGCCCCAGCATTTT.

This clone came up a few times. The rearrangement uses TRBV19 and TRBJ1-1; 10 bases align to TRBD1. Germline CDR1 reads LNHDA; CDR2 reads SQIVND (reference sequence). The CDR3 covers 16 residues. V was clipped by 6 bases and J by 2 bases; unmatched bases: 9. The CDR3, as DNA: TGTGCCAGTAGGAATCCGGGACAGGGGCATAACACTGAAGCTTTCTTT. It is translated as CASRNPGQGHNTEAFF.

This CDR3 reads CASSLSGRPTGTANYGYTF. In DNA, the CDR3 is TGTGCCAGCAGCCTTTCAGGGAGGCCGACAGGGACGGCTAACTATGGCTACACCTTC. The chain is built from TRBV28 and TRBJ1-2; TRBD1 agrees at 7 bases. The germline V gene encodes CDR1 MDHEN and CDR2 SYDVKM. CDR3 length equals 19 residues. Unmatched junction bases numbered 19, after V lost 6 bases and J lost 0 bases.

The chain recombines TRBV5-4 with TRBJ2-7; 8 nucleotides align to TRBD1. Germline CDR1 SGHNT, CDR2 YYREEE (reference sequence). With V trimmed by 0 bases and J by 2 bases, 1 base remained unmatched. This CDR3 spans 14 amino acids. The CDR3 loop is CASSLGTGTYEQYF. For the CDR3, the DNA is TGTGCCAGCAGCTTGGGGACAGGGACCTACGAGCAGTACTTC. Full variable domain (remainder filled in from reference TRBV5-4 and TRBJ2-7): ETGVTQSPTHLIKTRGQQVTLRCSSQSGHNTVSWYQQALGQGPQFIFQYYREEENGRGNFPPRFSGLQFPNYSSELNVNALELDDSALYLCASSLGTGTYEQYFGPGTRLTVT.

This chain uses TRBV11-1 with TRBJ2-3, with D possibly being TRBD1 (6 bases). V shed 0 bases and J shed 5 bases, with 15 bases lying between them. The CDR3 covers 16 residues. The germline CDR1 and CDR2 sequences are SGHAT and FQDESV (reference sequence). The CDR3 loop reads CASSLAAGELGDTQYF. CDR3 nucleotide sequence: TGTGCCAGCAGCTTAGCGGCAGGGGAGTTGGGAGATACGCAGTATTTT.

The chain is built from TRBV5-6 and TRBJ2-1, with TRBD2 matching 11 bases. V lost 3 bases and J lost 6; bases outside the gene matches: 5. The CDR3 consists of 15 residues. Germline CDR1 SGHDT, CDR2 YYEEEE. CDR3 in amino acids: CASSSGLAAVNEQFF. CDR3 coding DNA: TGTGCCAGCAGCTCGGGACTAGCGGCAGTCAATGAGCAGTTCTTC.

This chain connects TRBV28 to TRBJ2-7; maybe TRBD1 (7 bases). V dropped 3 bases and J dropped 0 bases, with 9 bases sitting between them. This CDR3 contains 14 residues. The germline V gene has CDR1 MDHEN and CDR2 SYDVKM. The CDR3: CASSFQGGSYEQYF. CDR3 sequence (DNA): TGTGCCAGCAGTTTCCAGGGGGGCTCCTACGAGCAGTACTTC.

The chain is built from TRBV28 and TRBJ2-5; D might be TRBD1 (5 bases). The V gene lost 3 bases and the J gene lost 0 bases, with 11 bases spanning the gap. The CDR3 totals 15 residues. From germline, CDR1 is MDHEN and CDR2 SYDVKM. The CDR3 nucleotides are TGTGCCAGCAGTTTTGGTCAGGGCCACCAAGAGACCCAGTACTTC. This codes for CASSFGQGHQETQYF. Looking up the rest from reference TRBV28 and TRBJ2-5 gives the full variable domain: DVKVTQSSRYLVKRTGEKVFLECVQDMDHENMFWYRQDPGLGLRLIYFSYDVKMKEKGDIPEGYSVSREKKERFSLILESASTNQTSMYLCASSFGQGHQETQYFGPGTRLLVL.

The rearrangement uses TRBV11-2 and TRBJ2-3, with TRBD2 matching over 9 bases. From germline, CDR1 is SGHAT and CDR2 FQNNGV. Trimming removed 6 bases from V and 4 bases from J; junction bases left unmatched: 5. The CDR3 runs 14 residues. Written as DNA, the CDR3 is TGTGCCAGCAGGGTGGCGGGGGGGGCAGATACGCAGTATTTT. This codes for CASRVAGGADTQYF.

The chain recombines TRBV5-1 with TRBJ2-5; TRBD1 aligns across 8 bases. The CDR3 contains 15 residues. V dropped 4 bases and J dropped 1; count of bases not matched to a gene: 6. Germline CDR1 is SGHRS and CDR2 is YFSETQ. The CDR3 bases are TGCGCCAGCAGCCCAGGACAGGGCTTCCAAGAGACCCAGTACTTC. This encodes CASSPGQGFQETQYF.

V usage is TRBV5-6 and J usage is TRBJ1-6; D might be TRBD1 (5 bases). V lost 0 bases, J lost 12 bases, and 16 bases lay in between. The CDR3 has 15 amino acids. Germline values: CDR1 SGHDT, CDR2 YYEEEE. The CDR3, as DNA: TGTGCCAGCAGCTTGGAACCGACAGCAAAAAAACCCCTCCACTTT. Amino acid sequence: CASSLEPTAKKPLHF.

V and J are TRBV19 and TRBJ2-5; TRBD2 matches 9 bases. Trimming removed 7 bases from V and 10 bases from J; junction bases left unmatched: 13. Germline CDR1 and CDR2: LNHDA and SQIVND (reference sequence). This CDR3 is 14 amino acids long. The CDR3 bases are TGTGCCAGTAAGGAAACTAGCGGGCAATGGAGCCAGTACTTC. Its translation is CASKETSGQWSQYF. Drawing the rest from reference TRBV19 and TRBJ2-5, the complete variable domain is DGGITQSPKYLFRKEGQNVTLSCEQNLNHDAMYWYRQDPGQGLRLIYYSQIVNDFQKGDIAEGYSVSREKKESFPLTVTSAQKNPTAFYLCASKETSGQWSQYFGPGTRLLVL.

This rearrangement joins TRBV18 to TRBJ1-4; D remains ambiguous. V was cut by 2 bases and J by 0 bases, with 10 bases left in between. The CDR3 spans 16 residues. Germline CDR1 KGHSH, CDR2 LQKENI. The CDR3 here is CASSPGIGATNEKLFF. The CDR3 DNA is TGTGCCAGCTCACCAGGAATCGGGGCAACTAATGAAAAACTGTTTTTT. Filled out from reference TRBV18 and TRBJ1-4, the complete variable domain reads NAGVMQNPRHLVRRRGQEARLRCSPMKGHSHVYWYRQLPEEGLKFMVYLQKENIIDESGMPKERFSAEFPKEGPSILRIQQVVRGDSAAYFCASSPGIGATNEKLFFGSGTQLSVL.

The chain recombines TRBV11-2 with TRBJ2-3, with 7 bases lining up with TRBD2. The CDR3 contains 15 residues. Looked up from germline, CDR1 is SGHAT and CDR2 is FQNNGV. The trim removed 4 bases at V and 1 base at J, leaving 5 bases unmatched. CDR3 sequence (DNA): TGTGCCAGCAGCTCAGCGGGACTCCGCACAGATACGCAGTATTTT. Residues: CASSSAGLRTDTQYF.

This clone was observed a few times. The rearrangement uses TRBV19 and TRBJ2-5; 8 bases map to TRBD2. There are 16 residues in the CDR3. V shed 1 base, J shed 3 bases, and the junction held 7 bases outside the gene matches. Germline loops: CDR1 LNHDA, CDR2 SQIVND (reference sequence). This CDR3 is CASSIVGLGRKETQYF. CDR3 nucleotide sequence: TGTGCCAGTAGTATAGTGGGACTAGGAAGAAAAGAGACCCAGTACTTC.

The chain has TRBV5-1 and TRBJ2-2, with 7 bases lining up with TRBD1. The CDR3 is made up of 15 amino acids. Germline V gives CDR1 SGHRS, CDR2 YFSETQ. With 2 bases clipped from V and 3 bases from J, the junction kept 4 bases outside the gene matches. The CDR3 region has the DNA TGCGCCAGCAGCTTCCGGGACAGCCACACCGGGGAGCTGTTTTTT. This encodes CASSFRDSHTGELFF.